The clone carrying this T cell receptor (beta chain) was seen ten or more times. These data originate in a study of T cell repertoires in cytomegalovirus infection. Study-wide context: Evidence of both CMV infection and a matching HLA type came from public TCR beta signatures.

TCRdb itself ran the reads through MiXCR, one entry per CDR3 protein. The repertoire holds roughly 230,000 distinct CDR3 sequences, with roughly 12% as singletons. This sequence was found in a human donor in good health (CMV status not recorded). Some clones in this sample may be carry-over from other donors' samples. Sequencing used PBMCs.

The chain's CDR3 is CASSLQRGGNQPQHF. The CDR3 DNA follows: TGTGCCAGCAGCTTACAGCGCGGAGGCAATCAGCCCCAGCATTTT. The rearrangement links TRBV7-2 to TRBJ1-5; D uncertain. The CDR3 spans 15 residues. CDR1 and CDR2 (germline): SGHTA, FQGNSA. Trimming shortened V by 2 bases and J by 2 bases, and 10 bases separated the two germline ends.